A selection of T cell receptor beta chains follows, all from one sample in a study of a mutant IDH1 vaccine in newly diagnosed glioma. No antigens are known for them. The assay was immunoSEQ multiplex PCR, and TCRdb's table has in-frame clones only and misses some. The table has 82,000 or so clones, 85% seen once. Sequences were derived from PBMCs, sampled from a glioma patient whose treatment included an IDH1 peptide vaccine. Receptors were obtained from a man aged 25 to 40 with glioma. Some clones in this sample may be carry-over from other donors' samples. Both conserved end residues are part of each CDR3. Each record gives: D gene, J gene, V gene, clone size, CDR3 protein. The D gene is left open where the match is weak. A clone size is listed for some rows: how often the clone was seen (once, few, many), or a class if it is expanded.

D gene: -
J gene: TRBJ2-1
V gene: TRBV20-1
clone size: -
CDR3 protein: CSARLLNEQFF

D gene: -
J gene: TRBJ1-6
V gene: TRBV30
clone size: -
CDR3 protein: CAWTGSSYNSPLHF

D gene: -
J gene: TRBJ1-6
V gene: TRBV7-8
clone size: -
CDR3 protein: CASSLVRGADSPLHF

D gene: -
J gene: TRBJ1-1
V gene: TRBV5-4
clone size: -
CDR3 protein: CASSFAGTEAFF

D gene: -
J gene: TRBJ2-1
V gene: TRBV5-1
clone size: -
CDR3 protein: CASSLPSSGYEQFF

D gene: TRBD1
J gene: TRBJ1-6
V gene: TRBV7-9
clone size: -
CDR3 protein: CASSPGGQGYNSPLHF

D gene: TRBD1
J gene: TRBJ1-2
V gene: TRBV5-1
clone size: -
CDR3 protein: CASGQGALGGYTF

D gene: -
J gene: TRBJ1-6
V gene: TRBV6-5
clone size: -
CDR3 protein: CASSSSRSSYNSPLHF

D gene: -
J gene: TRBJ1-2
V gene: TRBV10-3
clone size: -
CDR3 protein: CAISQGTHYGYTF

D gene: -
J gene: TRBJ2-7
V gene: TRBV18
clone size: -
CDR3 protein: CASSPQGRYEQYF

D gene: -
J gene: TRBJ2-3
V gene: TRBV11-2
clone size: -
CDR3 protein: CASSQRDSTDTQYF

D gene: TRBD1
J gene: TRBJ2-1
V gene: TRBV4-2
clone size: once
CDR3 protein: CASSPETSIGQGSNEQFF

D gene: TRBD2
J gene: TRBJ2-1
V gene: TRBV9
clone size: -
CDR3 protein: CASSVLERGDGYNEQFF

D gene: -
J gene: TRBJ2-5
V gene: TRBV28
clone size: -
CDR3 protein: CASSFVMRETQYF

D gene: -
J gene: TRBJ2-5
V gene: TRBV2
clone size: -
CDR3 protein: CASSETPDSDIEYF

D gene: -
J gene: TRBJ1-1
V gene: TRBV5-6
clone size: -
CDR3 protein: CASSLLRNTEAFF

D gene: -
J gene: TRBJ1-1
V gene: TRBV28
clone size: few
CDR3 protein: CASSLSGTLEAFF

D gene: -
J gene: TRBJ2-7
V gene: TRBV27
clone size: once
CDR3 protein: CASSVRGLAESYEQYF

D gene: -
J gene: TRBJ2-6
V gene: TRBV30
clone size: -
CDR3 protein: CAWSRGVSGANVLTF

D gene: -
J gene: TRBJ2-3
V gene: TRBV9
clone size: -
CDR3 protein: CASSVEGTRTDTQYF

D gene: -
J gene: TRBJ1-5
V gene: TRBV19
clone size: -
CDR3 protein: CASMLQGTGPQHF

D gene: TRBD1
J gene: TRBJ2-1
V gene: TRBV28
clone size: -
CDR3 protein: CASSSPGQGVDNEQFF

D gene: -
J gene: TRBJ1-4
V gene: TRBV7-6
clone size: once
CDR3 protein: CASSLLNPGPGEKLFF

D gene: TRBD1
J gene: TRBJ1-3
V gene: TRBV10-1
clone size: -
CDR3 protein: CASSEGQGRNTIYF

D gene: -
J gene: TRBJ2-3
V gene: TRBV29-1
clone size: -
CDR3 protein: CSANGGATQYF

D gene: TRBD2
J gene: TRBJ2-3
V gene: TRBV7-2
clone size: -
CDR3 protein: CASSPQSGGATDTQYF

D gene: -
J gene: TRBJ2-3
V gene: TRBV5-5
clone size: -
CDR3 protein: CASSLDGIDTQYF

D gene: -
J gene: TRBJ2-1
V gene: TRBV7-8
clone size: -
CDR3 protein: CASSQRTGTSSYNEQFF

D gene: -
J gene: TRBJ2-7
V gene: TRBV27
clone size: -
CDR3 protein: CASSLRMQGISYEQYF

D gene: TRBD1
J gene: TRBJ1-2
V gene: TRBV9
clone size: -
CDR3 protein: CASSRGQGDYGYTF

D gene: TRBD2
J gene: TRBJ2-5
V gene: TRBV4-1
clone size: -
CDR3 protein: CASSKPLAGQETQYF

D gene: -
J gene: TRBJ2-3
V gene: TRBV15
clone size: -
CDR3 protein: CATSRGLTTDTQYF

D gene: -
J gene: TRBJ1-5
V gene: TRBV6-6
clone size: -
CDR3 protein: CASSYSFGQPQHF

D gene: -
J gene: TRBJ2-2
V gene: TRBV21-1
clone size: -
CDR3 protein: CATPTTRLAGGTNTGELFF

D gene: TRBD2
J gene: TRBJ2-1
V gene: TRBV7-2
clone size: -
CDR3 protein: CASSSRTSGGATGEQFF

D gene: TRBD1
J gene: TRBJ2-3
V gene: TRBV18
clone size: -
CDR3 protein: CASSPGQGSTDTQYF

D gene: -
J gene: TRBJ1-1
V gene: TRBV12-5
clone size: once
CDR3 protein: CASGSPGQGSTEAFF

D gene: -
J gene: TRBJ1-4
V gene: TRBV5-1
clone size: -
CDR3 protein: CASSPLLGSNEKLFF

D gene: -
J gene: TRBJ1-1
V gene: TRBV11-2
clone size: -
CDR3 protein: CASSLGESRGAFF